The clone carrying this TCR beta chain appeared once. V lost 4 bases, J lost 4 bases, and 13 bases lay in between. This CDR3 has 14 amino acids. Germline loops: CDR1 SEHNR, CDR2 FQNEAQ (reference sequence). This sample was taken from a study of blood T cell repertoires in COVID-19. Repertoires were generated with immunoSEQ multiplex PCR, while TCRdb's copy carries only in-frame clones and drops some. The data contain around 100,000 clones, approximately 91% of them singletons. This TCR was sampled from a man aged 45 to 65 with acute or convalescent COVID-19. The material sequenced was peripheral blood. This sequence joins TRBV7-9 and TRBJ1-1; tentative D call: TRBD1 (5 bases). The CDR3 coding sequence is TGTGCCAGCAGCTCATCAGGGCCACGCACTGAAGCTTTCTTT. It encodes CASSSSGPRTEAFF.